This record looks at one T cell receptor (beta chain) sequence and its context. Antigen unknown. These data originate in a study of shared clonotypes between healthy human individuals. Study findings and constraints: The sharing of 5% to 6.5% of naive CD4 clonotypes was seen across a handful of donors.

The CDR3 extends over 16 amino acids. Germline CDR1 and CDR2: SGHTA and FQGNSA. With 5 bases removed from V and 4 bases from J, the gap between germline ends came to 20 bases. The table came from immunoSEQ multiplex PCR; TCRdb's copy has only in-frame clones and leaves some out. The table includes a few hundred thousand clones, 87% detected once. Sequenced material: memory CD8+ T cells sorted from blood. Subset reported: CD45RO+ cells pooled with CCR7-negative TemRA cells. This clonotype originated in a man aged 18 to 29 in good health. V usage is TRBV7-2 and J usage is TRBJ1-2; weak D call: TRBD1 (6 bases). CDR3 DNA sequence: TGTGCCAGCAGCCCCTTTGCGGGGGGCTCAGGCTATGGCTACACCTTC. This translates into CASSPFAGGSGYGYTF. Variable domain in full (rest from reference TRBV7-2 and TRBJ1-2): GAGVSQSPSNKVTEKGKDVELRCDPISGHTALYWYRQSLGQGLEFLIYFQGNSAPDKSGLPSDRFSAERTGGSVSTLTIQRTQQEDSAVYLCASSPFAGGSGYGYTFGSGTRLTVV.